Listed below are T cell receptor beta chains from one sample, sequenced in a study of regulatory T cells in long-lasting Graves disease. Via MiXCR, TCRdb re-called the multiplex PCR reads, giving one row per CDR3 protein. The sample shows a few hundred thousand distinct CDR3 sequences, roughly 24% of them seen only once. The sample was peripheral blood mononuclear cells (PBMCs), taken when the disease was refractory, from a patient treated with antithyroid drugs. Receptors originate from a woman in her thirties or forties with Graves disease. The CDR3 runs from the conserved cysteine through the conserved F or W. Fields, in order: J gene, V gene, CDR3 protein.

TRBJ1-2 TRBV6-5 CASSYYRDSYGYTF
TRBJ1-5 TRBV18 CASSPTTGINQPQHF
TRBJ2-7 TRBV6-1 CANRSTGDEQYF
TRBJ1-6 TRBV5-1 CASSFSGAGNSPLHF
TRBJ2-2 TRBV12-3/TRBV12-4 CASSLSFGGELFF
TRBJ2-7 TRBV20-1 CSASPGQYEQYF
TRBJ2-5 TRBV24-1 CATSDFRLAGEWETQYF
TRBJ1-2 TRBV3-1 CASSQDGWGEGYTF
TRBJ2-7 TRBV29-1 CSVERAGVPYEQYF
TRBJ1-6 TRBV10-3 CAISEGSYNSPLHF
TRBJ2-7 TRBV13 CASSERLAVSYEQYF
TRBJ2-7 TRBV10-3 CAISGQIRIAHYEQYF
TRBJ1-4 TRBV25-1 CASSELGGANEKLFF
TRBJ1-1 TRBV2 CASSEKQVTEAFF
TRBJ1-1 TRBV19 CASSRTSWGTEAFF
TRBJ2-2 TRBV5-6 CASSTLTGELFF
TRBJ2-7 TRBV12-3/TRBV12-4 CASSFAWEGYEQYF
TRBJ2-2 TRBV6-1 CASSQRQGGTGELFF
TRBJ2-3 TRBV20-1 CSASGLVFADTQYF
TRBJ2-5 TRBV13 CASRPIGQPQETQYF
TRBJ2-2 TRBV5-4 CASSLSGLAGVRGELFF
TRBJ2-7 TRBV7-9 CASSQHAYEQYF
TRBJ1-5 TRBV7-9 CASSPVGSVIQPQHF
TRBJ2-7 TRBV6-1 CASSLLPRTAYYEQYF
TRBJ1-2 TRBV6-1 CASSEALNGGGNYGYTF
TRBJ1-1 TRBV12-3/TRBV12-4 CASSRGWGGVTEAFF
TRBJ2-7 TRBV20-1 CSALGYSGAYEQYF
TRBJ1-2 TRBV11-2 CASSSYVYRGGSYGYTF